These 25 T cell receptor beta chains were sequenced from one sample in a study of T cell responses to AZD1222 COVID-19 vaccine. Assay used: immunoSEQ multiplex PCR; TCRdb lists only in-frame clones, some missing. The sample holds 110,000 or so clones, about 89% seen once. Sequencing was performed on peripheral blood, taken 28 days after the second AZD1222 dose. These receptors originate from an adult who received the AZD1222 COVID-19 vaccine.

This clone was observed once. The V and J genes are TRBV27 and TRBJ2-2; TRBD2 matches 7 bases. The CDR3 covers 13 residues. The V segment lost 7 bases and the J segment 3 bases; nucleotides outside the gene matches: 2. From germline, CDR1 is MNHEY and CDR2 SMNVEV (reference sequence). Written as DNA, the CDR3 is TGTGCCAGCAAGCGGGGAGACACCGGGGAGCTGTTTTTT. Encoded protein: CASKRGDTGELFF.

The chain recombines TRBV19 with TRBJ2-2; TRBD2 aligns across 8 bases. The CDR3 sequence is 16 residues long. The germline CDR1 and CDR2 sequences are LNHDA and SQIVND (reference sequence). Trimming cost V 2 bases and J 7 bases; bases outside gene matches: 9. The CDR3: CASSISSGVGGGELFF. The CDR3 DNA reads TGTGCCAGTAGTATAAGTAGCGGGGTTGGTGGCGGGGAGCTGTTTTTT.

This sequence joins TRBV28 and TRBJ2-1; D uncertain. CDR1 and CDR2 (germline): MDHEN, SYDVKM. V was shortened by 3 bases and J by 0 bases, with 12 bases between the two germline ends. CDR3 length: 16 amino acids. The CDR3 DNA follows: TGTGCCAGCAGTTTGGGCTGGTCGAGCTCCTACAATGAGCAGTTCTTC. It yields the protein CASSLGWSSSYNEQFF.

J is TRBJ2-1 and V is TRBV12-5; TRBD1 matches at 8 bases. The J segment lost 0 bases and the V segment lost 3 bases, leaving 19 bases of the junction unmatched. The CDR3 runs to 21 residues. CDR1 is LGHNT and CDR2 is FRNRAP in the germline V gene. CDR3: CASGLTLGQASRTSSYNEQFF. CDR3 coding DNA: TGTGCTAGTGGTTTAACCCTGGGACAGGCGTCTCGCACTAGCTCCTACAATGAGCAGTTCTTC.

The V gene is TRBV11-2, the J gene TRBJ1-2, with 8 bases matching TRBD1. Looked up from germline, CDR1 is SGHAT and CDR2 is FQNNGV. The CDR3 runs to 15 residues. V lost 5 bases and J lost 6; bases outside the gene matches: 11. CDR3: CASSPGGRDRHGYTF. The CDR3 DNA follows: TGTGCCAGCAGCCCCGGGGGTCGGGACAGGCATGGCTACACCTTC.

This chain uses TRBV5-6 with TRBJ2-2, with D hard to call. This CDR3 spans 17 amino acids. Between the trimmed V and J ends, which lost 4 bases and 0 bases, there was a span of 16 bases. Germline V gene data show CDR1 as SGHDT and CDR2 as YYEEEE. CDR3 in DNA: TGTGCCAGCAGCGTGGGGTTAGCAGGAACGAACACCGGGGAGCTGTTTTTT. Translation gives CASSVGLAGTNTGELFF.

The rearrangement joins TRBV4-2 to TRBJ1-1; possibly TRBD1 for D (6 bases). The germline CDR1 and CDR2 sequences are LGHNA and YNFKEQ. Deletions cut 0 bases from V and 13 bases from J, with 24 bases between. The CDR3 contains 16 residues. The CDR3 region has the DNA TGTGCCAGCAGCCAAGATCAGGGGCTCGGAGGGGGTCAAGTTTTCTTT. Translated, it gives CASSQDQGLGGGQVFF.

The chain employs TRBV2 and TRBJ2-5; D is unresolved. CDR3 size: 12 residues. Trimming removed 3 bases at V and 5 bases at J, with 7 bases between. Germline assignment: CDR1 SNHLY and CDR2 FYNNEI. The CDR3, as DNA: TGTGCCAGCAGTGAGACGGGCGAGACCCAGTACTTC. This gives the protein CASSETGETQYF. The entire variable domain, with the rest obtained from reference TRBV2 and TRBJ2-5, is as follows: EPEVTQTPSHQVTQMGQEVILRCVPISNHLYFYWYRQILGQKVEFLVSFYNNEISEKSEIFDDQFSVERPDGSNFTLKIRSTKLEDSAMYFCASSETGETQYFGPGTRLLVL.

The chain couples TRBV11-3 to TRBJ1-1; 7 nucleotides line up with TRBD1. V was pared by 5 bases and J by 1 base, with 7 bases of the junction left unmatched. This CDR3 spans 15 amino acids. CDR1 is SGHNT, CDR2 YENEEA, per germline. This CDR3 is CASSLKTGRNTEAFF. Written as DNA, the CDR3 is TGTGCCAGCAGCCTCAAGACAGGGCGGAACACTGAAGCTTTCTTT.

The chain employs TRBV7-8 and TRBJ1-2, with 10 positions matching TRBD1. The trim removed 6 bases at V and 8 bases at J, leaving 6 bases unmatched. The CDR3 consists of 13 residues. Germline CDR1 reads SGHVS; CDR2 reads FQNEAQ. The CDR3 bases are TGTGCCAGCAGTCCCGACAGGGGGCTCGGCTACACCTTC. Protein product: CASSPDRGLGYTF.

The gene calls are TRBV19 and TRBJ2-3; no clear D gene. The V end lost 8 bases, the J end lost 1 base, and 13 bases lay between the germline ends. The CDR3 loop spans 14 amino acids. CDR1 and CDR2 (germline): LNHDA, SQIVND (reference sequence). The CDR3 spells CASAWGVGTDTQYF. DNA for the CDR3: TGTGCCAGTGCTTGGGGTGTGGGCACAGATACGCAGTATTTT.

The CDR3 reads CASSLEERYNEQFF. In DNA, the CDR3 is TGTGCCAGCAGCTTAGAGGAGAGGTACAATGAGCAGTTCTTC. The chain recombines TRBV7-9 with TRBJ2-1; unclear D gene. This CDR3 spans 14 amino acids. Germline CDR1 SEHNR, CDR2 FQNEAQ (reference sequence). V lost 1 base, J lost 4 bases, and 8 bases lay in between.

The chain has TRBV30 and TRBJ2-1; 8 bases agree with TRBD2. V was pared by 8 bases and J by 6 bases, with 12 bases of the junction left unmatched. The germline gives CDR1 GTSNPN, CDR2 SVGIG (reference sequence). The CDR3 contains 14 residues. The CDR3 DNA follows: TGTGCCGGAGCGGCTAGCGGGCTTATCAATGAGCAGTTCTTC. Its translation: CAGAASGLINEQFF.

The CDR3 region is CASSDQSTYNEQFF. The CDR3, as DNA: TGCGCCAGCAGCGATCAAAGTACCTACAATGAGCAGTTCTTC. The chain employs TRBV5-1 and TRBJ2-1, with D unresolved. The CDR3 is 14 amino acids. Trimming took off 4 bases at V and 2 bases at J, with 10 bases between the two ends. Looked up from germline, CDR1 is SGHRS and CDR2 is YFSETQ.

The rearrangement uses TRBV5-6 and TRBJ2-2, with TRBD1 identical over 8 bases. The CDR3 runs 15 residues. J lost 9 bases, V lost 5 bases, and 12 bases had no gene match. Germline V gene sequence: CDR1 SGHDT, CDR2 YYEEEE. The CDR3 loop reads CASSSDRVSERELFF. CDR3 coding DNA: TGTGCCAGCAGTTCGGACAGGGTCTCGGAGCGGGAGCTGTTTTTT.

The chain combines TRBV6-1 with TRBJ2-1; 10 bases map to TRBD2. CDR3 length equals 17 residues. CDR1 and CDR2 from the germline V gene are MNHNS and SASEGT. J lost 7 bases, V lost 4 bases, and 13 bases had no gene match. The CDR3 DNA follows: TGTGCCAGCAGTGCCACTCCGGCTAGCGGGAGCTCGAATGAGCAGTTCTTC. Translating it yields CASSATPASGSSNEQFF.

This chain connects TRBV6-5 to TRBJ2-7; TRBD2 might be the D (6 bases). The CDR3 is made up of 15 amino acids. CDR1 and CDR2 from the germline V gene are MNHEY and SVGAGI. Trimming shortened V by 2 bases and J by 4 bases, and 15 bases separated the two germline ends. The CDR3 region has the DNA TGTGCCAGCAGTTACGAGGGAGGCTCCAGTTACGAGCAGTACTTC. Encoded protein: CASSYEGGSSYEQYF.

V and J are TRBV6-5 and TRBJ2-7, with TRBD1 identical over 8 bases. Trimming cost V 6 bases and J 1 base; bases outside gene matches: 5. The length of the CDR3 is 14 residues. Germline CDR1 MNHEY, CDR2 SVGAGI. The CDR3 region has the DNA TGTGCCAGCAGGGGAGGACAGGGTTCCTACGAGCAGTACTTC. Its protein is CASRGGQGSYEQYF.

V and J are TRBV5-4 and TRBJ2-7; TRBD1 might be the D (6 bases). The CDR3 runs to 14 residues. Germline lookup yields CDR1 SGHNT and CDR2 YYREEE (reference sequence). Trimming shortened V by 4 bases and J by 1 base, and 12 bases separated the two germline ends. The DNA of the CDR3 is TGTGCCAGCAGCCTTCGGACAGAATCCTACGAGCAGTACTTC. This gives the protein CASSLRTESYEQYF.

The V and J genes are TRBV10-3 and TRBJ2-2; D possibly corresponds to TRBD1 (7 bases). Germline V gene lookup returns CDR1 ENHRY and CDR2 SYGVKD. This CDR3 contains 16 residues. The V end was cut by 0 bases, the J end by 5 bases, with 13 bases between. As DNA, the CDR3 is TGTGCCATCAGTGAGTCTTGGCAGGGGGGTACCGGGGAGCTGTTTTTT. Its translation: CAISESWQGGTGELFF.

This chain joins TRBV24-1 and TRBJ1-2, with TRBD1 identical over 11 bases. V shed 4 bases, J shed 8 bases, and the junction held 8 bases outside the gene matches. CDR1 and CDR2 from the germline V gene are KGHDR and SFDVKD. CDR3 length: 15 residues. The CDR3 region has the DNA TGTGCCACCAGTGACCCGAGGACAGGGGGCTACGGCTACACCTTC. Its translation is CATSDPRTGGYGYTF.

The chain joins TRBV5-8 to TRBJ2-5; 8 bases are shared with TRBD2. The CDR3 runs 17 residues. J lost 5 bases, V lost 0 bases, and 12 bases had no gene match. Germline V gene sequence: CDR1 SGHTS, CDR2 YDEGEE. CDR3 protein: CASSLVVLADSQETQYF. As DNA, the CDR3 is TGTGCCAGCAGCTTGGTAGTACTAGCGGATTCCCAGGAGACCCAGTACTTC.

The V call is TRBV5-1, the J call TRBJ2-7; 7 nucleotides agree with TRBD1. The V gene end was trimmed by 0 bases and the J gene end by 3 bases; junction bases not matched to a gene: 6. Germline CDR1 is SGHRS and CDR2 is YFSETQ. The CDR3 consists of 15 residues. The CDR3 region is CASSLARGSLYEQYF. The CDR3 DNA reads TGCGCCAGCAGCTTGGCCAGGGGGTCCCTCTACGAGCAGTACTTC.

J is TRBJ2-7 and V is TRBV5-4; 8 bases match TRBD2. CDR1 and CDR2 (germline): SGHNT, YYREEE (reference sequence). The CDR3 has 18 residues. Trimming took 4 bases from V and 2 from J; bases not matched to a gene: 17. CDR3 bases: TGTGCCAGCAGCCTTGTTCCTATGGGCACTAGCGGAACCTACGAGCAGTACTTC. Translated, it gives CASSLVPMGTSGTYEQYF.

This chain connects TRBV7-8 to TRBJ1-4, with D hard to call. This CDR3 is 12 amino acids long. Germline CDR1 reads SGHVS; CDR2 reads FQNEAQ. V shed 5 bases and J shed 12 bases, with 13 bases lying between them. The CDR3 DNA reads as TGTGCCAGCAGCGATCCTATCGGGGAACTGTTTTTT. The encoded protein is CASSDPIGELFF.